Following are 2 T cell receptor beta chains from one sample sequenced in a study of cytomegalovirus exposure and HLA in healthy donors. Generated by immunoSEQ multiplex PCR, the TCRdb table keeps only in-frame clones and is missing some. The sample contains 100,000 to 150,000 clones, approximately 89% of which appear only once. The source material was PBMCs. Receptors originate from a woman under 30 in good health and CMV-seronegative.

In its sample, this clone was seen once. The J gene is TRBJ2-7, the V gene TRBV5-1; D might be TRBD2 (5 bases). The CDR3 sequence is 13 residues long. The germline V gene encodes CDR1 SGHRS and CDR2 YFSETQ. Trimming left V 0 bases short and J 7 bases short, with 11 bases between. CDR3 loop: CASSLDPSGEQYF. The CDR3 DNA reads as TGCGCCAGCAGCTTGGACCCATCGGGGGAGCAGTACTTC.

The V call is TRBV10-1, the J call TRBJ1-1, with D maybe TRBD1 (6 bases). This CDR3 is 12 amino acids long. V was clipped by 2 bases and J by 7 bases, with 8 bases between them. Per the germline V gene, CDR1 is WNHNN and CDR2 is SYGVQD (reference sequence). CDR3 loop: CASSEMDSEAFF. The CDR3 DNA sequence: TGCGCCAGCAGTGAGATGGACAGTGAAGCTTTCTTT.